These 10 T cell receptor beta chains came from one sample sequenced in a study of tumor and adjacent non-tumor tissue in lung cancer (dated by TCRdb to the late 2010s). Bulk unsorted tissue served as the source for RNA extraction, and RNA quality was assessed using a NanoDrop ND-1000 and an Agilent 2100. The library came from multiplex PCR. Sequencing was performed on an Illumina HiSeq 2500. Following protocols modified from ARM-PCR, the researchers constructed TCRbeta libraries through three rounds of nested PCR with primers (Table S4). TCRdb reanalyzed the raw reads on its own, using fastp at Q25 for trimming and MiXCR for clone calling, and kept in-frame beta chains. Each CDR3 protein appears once, grouped with its most common genes and DNA. Within this sample are approximately 79,000 distinct CDR3 sequences, with approximately 72% of them counted one time only. Under 9.5% of the sample is held by the ten biggest clonotypes.

The material sequenced was lung tumor tissue. Every receptor here comes from a woman in her thirties or forties with non-small cell lung cancer.

To note about this clonotype: This CDR3 is missing its conserved last phenylalanine or tryptophan, likely due to a read error. The CDR3 nucleotides read TGTGCCAACAGCTTATCTCTCTCTCAGTCCCAGCATTTA. It codes for CANSLSLSQSQHL. The genes are TRBV7-9 and TRBJ1-5; D remains unclear. Germline assignment: CDR1 SEHNR and CDR2 FQNEAQ (reference sequence). This CDR3 region has 13 residues.

In its sample, this clonotype was seen once. The chain carries TRBV20-1 and TRBJ2-1; 9 nucleotides align to TRBD1. This CDR3 is built from 11 residues. Per germline, CDR1 DFQATT and CDR2 SNEGSKA (reference sequence). The DNA for the CDR3 is TGCAATGGACAGGGGCACAATGAGCAGTTCTTC. Its protein is CNGQGHNEQFF.

The sample holds many counts of this clonotype. The chain is built from TRBV7-9 and TRBJ2-7; 8 bases agree with TRBD1. V lost 5 bases and J lost 4; bases outside the gene matches: 7. Germline V gene data show CDR1 as SEHNR and CDR2 as FQNEAQ (reference sequence). There are 14 residues in the CDR3. The CDR3 loop reads CASSGTGITYEQYF. CDR3 coding DNA: TGTGCCAGCAGCGGGACAGGTATAACATACGAGCAGTACTTC.

For this clonotype: The junction does not match germline at one end; this may be a read error. J is TRBJ2-3 and V is TRBV6-5; D perhaps matches TRBD2 (6 bases). Germline CDR1 is MNHEY and CDR2 is SVGAGI. The CDR3 sequence is 11 residues long. The CDR3 DNA follows: TGTGTCAGCAGTCAGGGAGGTACTCAGTATTTT. Protein: CVSSQGGTQYF.

The genes are TRBV11-2 and TRBJ2-7; D possibly corresponds to TRBD1 (5 bases). The V and J ends lost 2 bases and 5 bases respectively, with 13 bases between them. In germline, CDR1 is SGHAT, CDR2 FQNNGV. There are 14 residues in the CDR3. The CDR3 DNA reads as TGTGCCAGCAGCTTACAGGGTATAGGGGACGAGCAGTACTTC. Amino acids: CASSLQGIGDEQYF.

The rearrangement joins TRBV29-1 to TRBJ2-4; 7 positions match TRBD2. Germline CDR1 SQVTM, CDR2 ANQGSEA. The CDR3 has 13 amino acids. The CDR3 is CTSRAGSKNIQYF. The CDR3 DNA follows: TGCACCTCCCGAGCGGGATCCAAAAACATTCAGTACTTC.

Comment on this clonotype: One end of the junction fails to match germline, which may point to a read error. J is TRBJ1-1 and V is TRBV6-2 or TRBV6-3; D is unclear. CDR3 length: 11 residues. The germline V gene encodes CDR1 MNHEY and CDR2 SVGEGT. CDR3 nucleotides: TGTACCAGCAGTCCAACCTCGAGGCTGTTCTTT. It translates to CTSSPTSRLFF.

The gene calls are TRBV11-3 and TRBJ1-3; D gene ambiguous. The germline V gene has CDR1 SGHNT and CDR2 YENEEA. The CDR3 covers 13 residues. V lost 6 bases to trimming and J lost 9 bases, with 15 bases between them. The CDR3 nucleotides read TGTGCCAGCAGTTTATATCCCAGTGGCACCATATATTTT. It specifies CASSLYPSGTIYF.

Concerning this clonotype: One end of the junction does not line up with germline, which may come from a read error. This chain uses TRBV28 with TRBJ2-3; D gene uncertain. Germline V gene lookup returns CDR1 MDHEN and CDR2 SYDVKM. The CDR3 is 13 residues long. The CDR3 sequence is CSSSTTLHDMQYF. CDR3 bases: TGTTCCAGCAGTACGACGCTCCACGATATGCAGTATTTT. Drawing the rest from reference TRBV28 and TRBJ2-3, the complete variable domain is DVKVTQSSRYLVKRTGEKVFLECVQDMDHENMFWYRQDPGLGLRLIYFSYDVKMKEKGDIPEGYSVSREKKERFSLILESASTNQTSMYLCSSSTTLHDMQYFGPGTRLTVL.

The rearrangement uses TRBV6-6 and TRBJ2-1; D not certain. This CDR3 contains 13 residues. From germline, CDR1 is MNHNY and CDR2 SVGAGI (reference sequence). CDR3 sequence reads: CTGSYIWRDEQFF. Written as DNA, the CDR3 is TGTACCGGCAGTTACATTTGGCGTGATGAGCAGTTCTTC.